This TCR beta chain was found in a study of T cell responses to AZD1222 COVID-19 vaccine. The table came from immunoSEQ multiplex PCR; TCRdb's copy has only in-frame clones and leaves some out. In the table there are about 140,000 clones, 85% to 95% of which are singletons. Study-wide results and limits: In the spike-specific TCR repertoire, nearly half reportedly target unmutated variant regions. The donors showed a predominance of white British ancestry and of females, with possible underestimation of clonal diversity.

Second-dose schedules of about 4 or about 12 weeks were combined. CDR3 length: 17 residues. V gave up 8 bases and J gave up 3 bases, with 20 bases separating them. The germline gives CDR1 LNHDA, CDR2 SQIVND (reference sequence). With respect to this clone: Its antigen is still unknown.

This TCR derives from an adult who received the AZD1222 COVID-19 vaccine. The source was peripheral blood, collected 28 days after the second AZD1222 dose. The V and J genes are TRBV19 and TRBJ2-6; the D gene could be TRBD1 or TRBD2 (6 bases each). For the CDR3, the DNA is TGTGCCAGTCGGACCGTGGGGGGCGCGGGTGGGGCCAACGTCCTGACTTTC. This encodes CASRTVGGAGGANVLTF.